This TCR beta chain was found in a study of graft-versus-host responses after intestinal transplantation. On this clone itself: Its target is not known.

Trimming at V came to 2 bases and at J to 5 bases, leaving 4 bases not matched to a gene. The germline V gene encodes CDR1 MGHRA and CDR2 YSYEKL. This CDR3 spans 15 amino acids. Assay used: immunoSEQ multiplex PCR; TCRdb lists only in-frame clones, some missing. The data hold roughly 93,000 clones, with approximately 92% observed a single time. The rearrangement joins TRBV4-1 to TRBJ2-5; 11 bases line up with TRBD2. The receptor was isolated from a human donor who received an intestinal transplant. The sequencing used unstimulated CD8+ T cells sorted from spleen or lymph node cells, collected before intestinal transplant. The CDR3 reads CASSQMGLAVETQYF. The CDR3 nucleotides read TGCGCCAGCAGCCAAATGGGACTAGCGGTGGAGACCCAGTACTTC.